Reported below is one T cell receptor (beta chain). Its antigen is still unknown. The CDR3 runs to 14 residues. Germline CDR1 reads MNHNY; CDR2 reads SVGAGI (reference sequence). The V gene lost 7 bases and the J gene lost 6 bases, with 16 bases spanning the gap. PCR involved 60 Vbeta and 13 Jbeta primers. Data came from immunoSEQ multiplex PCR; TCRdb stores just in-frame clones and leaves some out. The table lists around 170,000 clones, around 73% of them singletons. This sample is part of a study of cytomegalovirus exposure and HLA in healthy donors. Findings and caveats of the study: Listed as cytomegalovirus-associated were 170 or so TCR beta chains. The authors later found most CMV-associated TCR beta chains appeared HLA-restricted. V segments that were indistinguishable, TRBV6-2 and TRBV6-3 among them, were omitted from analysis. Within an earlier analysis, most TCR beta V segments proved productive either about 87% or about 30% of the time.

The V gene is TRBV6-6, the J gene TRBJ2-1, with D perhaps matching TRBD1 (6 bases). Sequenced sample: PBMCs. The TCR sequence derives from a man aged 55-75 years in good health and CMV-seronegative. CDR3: CASTNRGGSNEQFF. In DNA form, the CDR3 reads TGTGCCAGCACCAATAGAGGGGGATCCAATGAGCAGTTCTTC.